The present T cell receptor beta chain was sequenced within a study of blood T cell repertoires in COVID-19. The trim removed 1 base at V and 5 bases at J, leaving 5 bases unmatched. This CDR3 is built from 16 residues. Per germline, CDR1 LGHDT and CDR2 YNNKEL (reference sequence). In the source study's methods: For nucleated cells, counts were estimated from reference gene primer amplification. Here immunoSEQ multiplex PCR was the method, and the copy in TCRdb shows in-frame clones only, minus some. Clone size and V and J calls were adopted from that table, with D and trimming inferred from the DNA. The sample carries 130,000 or so clones, 75% to 90% recorded once.

This chain uses TRBV3-1 (or the pseudogene TRBV3-2) with TRBJ1-1; 12 bases are a match to TRBD1. The sample was peripheral blood. The sequence derives from a man between 35 and 55 years old with acute or convalescent COVID-19. The CDR3 here is CASSQGGTGGETEAFF. CDR3 DNA: TGTGCCAGCAGCCAAGGGGGGACAGGGGGCGAAACTGAAGCTTTCTTT.